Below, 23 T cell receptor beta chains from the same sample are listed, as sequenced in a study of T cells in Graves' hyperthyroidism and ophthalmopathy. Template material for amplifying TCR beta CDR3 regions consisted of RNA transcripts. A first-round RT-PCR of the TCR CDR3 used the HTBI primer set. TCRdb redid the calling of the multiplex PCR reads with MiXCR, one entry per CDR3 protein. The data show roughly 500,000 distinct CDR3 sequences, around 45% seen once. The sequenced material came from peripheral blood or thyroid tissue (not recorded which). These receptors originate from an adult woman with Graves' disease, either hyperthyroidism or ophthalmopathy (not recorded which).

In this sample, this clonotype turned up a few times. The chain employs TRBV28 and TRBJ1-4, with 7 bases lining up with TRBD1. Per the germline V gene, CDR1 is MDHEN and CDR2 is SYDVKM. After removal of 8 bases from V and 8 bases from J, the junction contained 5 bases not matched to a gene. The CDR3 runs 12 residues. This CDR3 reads CASDRVGEKLFF. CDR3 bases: TGTGCCAGCGACAGGGTTGGGGAAAAACTGTTTTTT.

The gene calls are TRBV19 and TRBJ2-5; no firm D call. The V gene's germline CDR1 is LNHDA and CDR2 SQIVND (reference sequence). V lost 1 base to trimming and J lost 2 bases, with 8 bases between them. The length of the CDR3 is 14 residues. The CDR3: CASSIGTLQETQYF. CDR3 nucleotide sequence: TGTGCCAGTAGTATAGGGACCCTTCAAGAGACCCAGTACTTC.

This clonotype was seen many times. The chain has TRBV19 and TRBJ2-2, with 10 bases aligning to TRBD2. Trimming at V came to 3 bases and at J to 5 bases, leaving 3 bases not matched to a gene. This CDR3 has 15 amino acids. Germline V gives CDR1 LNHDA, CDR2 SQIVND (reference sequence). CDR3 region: CASSIALAGTGELFF. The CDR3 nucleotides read TGTGCCAGTAGTATTGCACTAGCGGGGACCGGGGAGCTGTTTTTT. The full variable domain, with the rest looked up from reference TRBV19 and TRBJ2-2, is DGGITQSPKYLFRKEGQNVTLSCEQNLNHDAMYWYRQDPGQGLRLIYYSQIVNDFQKGDIAEGYSVSREKKESFPLTVTSAQKNPTAFYLCASSIALAGTGELFFGEGSRLTVL.

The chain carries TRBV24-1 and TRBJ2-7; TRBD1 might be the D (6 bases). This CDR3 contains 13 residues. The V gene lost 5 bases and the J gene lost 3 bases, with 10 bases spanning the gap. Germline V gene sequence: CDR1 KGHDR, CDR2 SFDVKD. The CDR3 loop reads CATSGYRDYEQYF. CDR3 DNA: TGTGCCACCAGTGGGTACAGGGACTACGAGCAGTACTTC.

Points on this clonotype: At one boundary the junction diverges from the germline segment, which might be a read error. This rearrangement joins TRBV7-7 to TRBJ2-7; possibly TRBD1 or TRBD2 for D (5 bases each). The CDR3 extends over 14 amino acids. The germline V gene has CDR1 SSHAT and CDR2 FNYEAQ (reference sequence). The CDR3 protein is CASSLAPGPYEQYF. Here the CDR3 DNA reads TGTGCTAGCAGCTTAGCGCCAGGGCCCTACGAGCAGTACTTC.

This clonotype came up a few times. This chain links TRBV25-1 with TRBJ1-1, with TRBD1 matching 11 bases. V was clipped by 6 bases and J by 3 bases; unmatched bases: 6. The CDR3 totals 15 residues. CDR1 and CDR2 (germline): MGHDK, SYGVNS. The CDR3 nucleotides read TGTGCCAGCAGACGGGCGGGACAGGGGGACACTGAAGCTTTCTTT. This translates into CASRRAGQGDTEAFF.

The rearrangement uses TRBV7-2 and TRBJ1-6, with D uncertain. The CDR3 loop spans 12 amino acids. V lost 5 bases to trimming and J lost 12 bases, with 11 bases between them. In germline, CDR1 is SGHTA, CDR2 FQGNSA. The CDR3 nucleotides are TGTGCCAGCAGCCCTACACTTCGACCCCTCCACTTT. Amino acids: CASSPTLRPLHF.

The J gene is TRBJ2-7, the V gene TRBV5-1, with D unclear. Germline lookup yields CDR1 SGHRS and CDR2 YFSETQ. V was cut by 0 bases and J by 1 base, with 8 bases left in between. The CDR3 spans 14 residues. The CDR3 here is CASSLDRPSYEQYF. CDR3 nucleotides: TGCGCCAGCAGCTTGGATCGTCCTTCCTACGAGCAGTACTTC.

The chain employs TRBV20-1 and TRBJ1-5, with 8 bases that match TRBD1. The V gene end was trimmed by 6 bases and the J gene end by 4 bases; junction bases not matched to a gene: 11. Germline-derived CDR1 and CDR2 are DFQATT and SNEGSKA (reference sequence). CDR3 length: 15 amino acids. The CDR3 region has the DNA TGCAGTGCCCCGACCGGACAGGGTGGGAATCAGCCCCAGCATTTT. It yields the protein CSAPTGQGGNQPQHF.

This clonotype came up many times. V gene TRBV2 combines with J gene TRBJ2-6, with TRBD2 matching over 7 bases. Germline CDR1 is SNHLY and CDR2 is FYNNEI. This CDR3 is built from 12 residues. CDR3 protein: CGGGSGANVLTF. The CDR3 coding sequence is TGTGGGGGGGGCTCTGGGGCCAACGTCCTGACTTTC.

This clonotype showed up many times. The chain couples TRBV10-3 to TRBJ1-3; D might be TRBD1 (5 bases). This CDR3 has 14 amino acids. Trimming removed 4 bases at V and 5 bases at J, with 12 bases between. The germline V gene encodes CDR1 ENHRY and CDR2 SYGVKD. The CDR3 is CAISVGKGRNTIYF. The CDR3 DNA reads TGTGCCATCAGTGTCGGAAAGGGACGAAACACCATATATTTT.

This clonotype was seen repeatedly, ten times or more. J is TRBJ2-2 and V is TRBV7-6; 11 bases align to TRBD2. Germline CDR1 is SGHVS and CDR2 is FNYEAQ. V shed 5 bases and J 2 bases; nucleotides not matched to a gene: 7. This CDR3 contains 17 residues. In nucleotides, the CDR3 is TGTGCCAGCAGCCCCAGGCTAGCGGGAGGCAACACCGGGGAGCTGTTTTTT. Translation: CASSPRLAGGNTGELFF. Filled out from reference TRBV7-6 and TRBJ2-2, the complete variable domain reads GAGVSQSPRYKVTKRGQDVALRCDPISGHVSLYWYRQALGQGPEFLTYFNYEAQQDKSGLPNDRFSAERPEGSISTLTIQRTEQRDSAMYRCASSPRLAGGNTGELFFGEGSRLTVL.

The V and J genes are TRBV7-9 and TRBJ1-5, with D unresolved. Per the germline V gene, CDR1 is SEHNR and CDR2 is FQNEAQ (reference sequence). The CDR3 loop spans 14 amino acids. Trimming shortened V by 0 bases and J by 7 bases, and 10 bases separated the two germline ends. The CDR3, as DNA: TGTGCCAGCAGCTTAGCGGCTTTCGAGCAGCCCCAGCATTTT. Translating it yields CASSLAAFEQPQHF.

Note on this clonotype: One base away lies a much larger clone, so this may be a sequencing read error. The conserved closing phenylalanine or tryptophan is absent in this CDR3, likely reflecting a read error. The CDR3 DNA is TGCGCCAGCAGCTTGGACAGGCCTAACTATGGCTACACCCTC. It specifies CASSLDRPNYGYTL. V is TRBV5-1 and J is TRBJ1-2; D perhaps matches TRBD1 (5 bases). Germline-derived CDR1 and CDR2 are SGHRS and YFSETQ. The CDR3 spans 14 residues. V gave up 0 bases and J gave up 0 bases, with 6 bases separating them.

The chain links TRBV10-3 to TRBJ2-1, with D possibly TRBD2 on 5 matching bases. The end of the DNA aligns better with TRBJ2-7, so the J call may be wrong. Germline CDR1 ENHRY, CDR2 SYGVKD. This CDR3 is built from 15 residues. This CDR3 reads CAISVASNSYNEQYF. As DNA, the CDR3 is TGTGCCATCAGTGTAGCGTCGAACTCTTACAATGAGCAGTACTTC.

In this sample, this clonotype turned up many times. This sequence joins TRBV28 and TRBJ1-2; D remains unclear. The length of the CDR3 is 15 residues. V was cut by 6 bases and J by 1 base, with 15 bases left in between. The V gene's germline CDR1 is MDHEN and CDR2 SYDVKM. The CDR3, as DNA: TGTGCCAGCAGCCGCGACCCGGGTGGTAACTATGGCTACACCTTC. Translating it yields CASSRDPGGNYGYTF.

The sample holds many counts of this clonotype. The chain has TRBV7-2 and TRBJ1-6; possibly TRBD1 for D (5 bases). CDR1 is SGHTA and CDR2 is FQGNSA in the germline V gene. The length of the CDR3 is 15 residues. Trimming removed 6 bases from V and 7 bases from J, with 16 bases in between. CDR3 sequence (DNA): TGTGCCAGCAGGACCGTCTCGGGACGCAATTCACCCCTCCACTTT. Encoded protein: CASRTVSGRNSPLHF.

CDR3 coding DNA: TGTGCCATCAGTGAGGAGGGGAGATACAGGGAGACCCAGTACTTC. Its protein is CAISEEGRYRETQYF. The J gene is TRBJ2-5, the V gene TRBV10-3, with D perhaps TRBD1 or TRBD2 (5 bases each). Germline loops: CDR1 ENHRY, CDR2 SYGVKD. V gave up 2 bases and J gave up 5 bases, with 15 bases separating them. This CDR3 region has 15 residues.

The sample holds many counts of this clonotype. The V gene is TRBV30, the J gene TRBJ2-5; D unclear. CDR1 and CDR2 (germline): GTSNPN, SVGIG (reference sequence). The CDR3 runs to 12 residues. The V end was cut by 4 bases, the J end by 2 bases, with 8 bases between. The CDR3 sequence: CAWKRIQETQYF. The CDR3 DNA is TGTGCCTGGAAGCGAATACAAGAGACCCAGTACTTC.

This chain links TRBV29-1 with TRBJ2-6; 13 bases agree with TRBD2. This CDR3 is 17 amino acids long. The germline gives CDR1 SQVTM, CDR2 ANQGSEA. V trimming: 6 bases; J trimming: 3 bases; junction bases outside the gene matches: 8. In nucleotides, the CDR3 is TGCAGCGTAGTACTAGCGGGAGGGCCGGATGGGGCCAACGTCCTGACTTTC. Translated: CSVVLAGGPDGANVLTF.

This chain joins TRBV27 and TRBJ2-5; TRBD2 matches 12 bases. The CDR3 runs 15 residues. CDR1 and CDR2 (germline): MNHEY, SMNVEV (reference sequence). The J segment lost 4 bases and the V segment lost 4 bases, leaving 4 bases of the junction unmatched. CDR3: CASSSSGRVGETQYF. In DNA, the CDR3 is TGTGCCAGCAGTTCTAGCGGGAGGGTGGGAGAGACCCAGTACTTC.

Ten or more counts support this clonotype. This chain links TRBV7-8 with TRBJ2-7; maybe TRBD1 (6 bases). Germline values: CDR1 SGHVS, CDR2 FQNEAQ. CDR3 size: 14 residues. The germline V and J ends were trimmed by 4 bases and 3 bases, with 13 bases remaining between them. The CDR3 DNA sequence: TGTGCCAGCAGCTCTAGACAGGCCAACTACGAGCAGTACTTC. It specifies CASSSRQANYEQYF.

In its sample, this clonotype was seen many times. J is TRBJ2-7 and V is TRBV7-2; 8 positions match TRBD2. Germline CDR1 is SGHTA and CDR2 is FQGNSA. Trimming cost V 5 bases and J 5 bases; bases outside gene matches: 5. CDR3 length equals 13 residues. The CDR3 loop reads CASSRTSRDEQYF. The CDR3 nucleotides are TGTGCCAGCAGCCGGACTAGCCGGGACGAGCAGTACTTC.